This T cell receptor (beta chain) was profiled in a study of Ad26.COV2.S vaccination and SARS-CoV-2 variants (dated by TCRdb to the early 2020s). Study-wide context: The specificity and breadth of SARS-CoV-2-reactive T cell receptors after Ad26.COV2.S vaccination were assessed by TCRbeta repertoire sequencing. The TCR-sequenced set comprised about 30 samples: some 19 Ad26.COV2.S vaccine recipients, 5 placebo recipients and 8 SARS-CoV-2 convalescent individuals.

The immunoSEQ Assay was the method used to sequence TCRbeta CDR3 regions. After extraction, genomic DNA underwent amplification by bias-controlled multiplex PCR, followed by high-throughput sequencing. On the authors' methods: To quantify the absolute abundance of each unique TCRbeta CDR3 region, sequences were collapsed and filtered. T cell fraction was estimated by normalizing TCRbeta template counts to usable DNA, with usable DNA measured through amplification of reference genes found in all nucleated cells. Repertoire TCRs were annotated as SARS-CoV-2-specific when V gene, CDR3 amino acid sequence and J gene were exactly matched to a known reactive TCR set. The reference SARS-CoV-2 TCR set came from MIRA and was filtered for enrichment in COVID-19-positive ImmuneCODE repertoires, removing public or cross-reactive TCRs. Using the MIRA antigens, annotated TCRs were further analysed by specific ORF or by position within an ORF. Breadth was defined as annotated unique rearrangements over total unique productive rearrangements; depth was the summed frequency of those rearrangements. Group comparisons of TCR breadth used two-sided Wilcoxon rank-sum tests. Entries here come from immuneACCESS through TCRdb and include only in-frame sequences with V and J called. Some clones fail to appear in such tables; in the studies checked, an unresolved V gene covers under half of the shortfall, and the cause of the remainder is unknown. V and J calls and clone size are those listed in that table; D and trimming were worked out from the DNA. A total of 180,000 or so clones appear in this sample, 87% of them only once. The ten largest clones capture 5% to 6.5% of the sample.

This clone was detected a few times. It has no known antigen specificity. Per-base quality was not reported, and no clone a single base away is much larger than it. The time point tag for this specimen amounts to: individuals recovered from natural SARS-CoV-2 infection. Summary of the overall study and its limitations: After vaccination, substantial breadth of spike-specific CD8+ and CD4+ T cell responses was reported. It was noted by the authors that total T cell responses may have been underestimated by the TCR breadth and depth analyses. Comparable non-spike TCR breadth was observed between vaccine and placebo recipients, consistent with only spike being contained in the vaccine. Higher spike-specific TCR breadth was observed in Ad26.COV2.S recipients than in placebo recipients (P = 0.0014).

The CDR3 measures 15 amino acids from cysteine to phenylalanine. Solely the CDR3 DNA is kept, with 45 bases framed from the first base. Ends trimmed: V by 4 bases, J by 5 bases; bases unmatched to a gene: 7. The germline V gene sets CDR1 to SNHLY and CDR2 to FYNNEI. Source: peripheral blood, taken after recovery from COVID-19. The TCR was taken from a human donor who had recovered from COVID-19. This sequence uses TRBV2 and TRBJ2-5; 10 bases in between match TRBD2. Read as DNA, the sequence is TGTGCCAGCAGTGTAAGCGGGAGGGCGAGGGAGACCCAGTACTTC. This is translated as CASSVSGRARETQYF.